Each of the 27 T cell receptor beta chains below was sequenced from the same sample in a study of T cells in Graves' hyperthyroidism and ophthalmopathy. Researchers amplified the TCR beta CDR3 regions from RNA transcripts. In the first-round RT-PCR of the TCR CDR3, the HTBI primer set was used. TCRdb processed the multiplex PCR reads anew with MiXCR; each CDR3 protein has one entry. The sample has about 290,000 distinct CDR3 sequences; roughly 13% are singletons. Sequenced sample: blood. Receptors originate from a woman aged 30 to 39 with Graves' hyperthyroidism that later progressed to Graves' ophthalmopathy.

This clonotype was recorded many times. V and J are TRBV6-1 and TRBJ1-5, with D perhaps matching TRBD1 (5 bases). CDR1 and CDR2 from the germline V gene are MNHNS and SASEGT. This CDR3 contains 11 residues. The CDR3: CDYGAAQPQHF. CDR3 sequence (DNA): TGTGATTACGGGGCGGCTCAGCCCCAGCATTTT.

This clonotype was observed many times. The rearrangement joins TRBV7-2 to TRBJ2-7; D call uncertain. The germline V gene has CDR1 SGHTA and CDR2 FQGNSA. V was pared by 3 bases and J by 4 bases, with 13 bases between. The CDR3 sequence is 14 residues long. CDR3 sequence reads: CASSLTKGVYEQYF. In DNA, the CDR3 is TGTGCCAGCAGCTTGACGAAAGGTGTATACGAGCAGTACTTC.

This clonotype was picked up many times. The chain links TRBV15 to TRBJ2-5, with D possibly TRBD2 on 6 matching bases. Trimming removed 4 bases at V and 0 bases at J, with 9 bases between. CDR3 size: 14 residues. The germline CDR1 and CDR2 sequences are LNHNV and YYDKDF (reference sequence). CDR3 sequence (DNA): TGTGCCACCAGCATCTCGGGGGACCAAGAGACCCAGTACTTC. It encodes CATSISGDQETQYF.

V and J are TRBV29-1 and TRBJ1-2; D may be TRBD1 (6 bases). The CDR3 is 13 residues long. The V gene lost 6 bases and the J gene lost 4 bases, with 15 bases spanning the gap. Germline-derived CDR1 and CDR2 are SQVTM and ANQGSEA. Here the CDR3 reads CSVPERGGYGYTF. The DNA of the CDR3 is TGCAGCGTACCCGAGAGGGGGGGCTATGGCTACACCTTC.

The chain is built from TRBV6-1 and TRBJ1-3, with D unclear. This CDR3 contains 13 residues. Germline V gene sequence: CDR1 MNHNS, CDR2 SASEGT. With 3 bases removed from V and 3 bases from J, the gap between germline ends came to 6 bases. The DNA for the CDR3 is TGTGCCAGCAGTGAGTCCGTTGGAAACACCATATATTTT. Amino acid sequence: CASSESVGNTIYF.

This clonotype was detected a few times. The chain employs TRBV3-1 and TRBJ2-7, with TRBD2 matching 10 bases. V gave up 6 bases and J gave up 2 bases; unmatched junction bases: 4. CDR1 is LGHDT and CDR2 is YNNKEL in the germline V gene (reference sequence). CDR3 length: 14 amino acids. The CDR3 loop is CASRGTSDPYEQYF. CDR3 coding DNA: TGTGCCAGCAGGGGGACTAGCGATCCCTACGAGCAGTACTTC.

This clonotype was seen ten or more times. The rearrangement joins TRBV3-1 to TRBJ1-1; D is unclear. This CDR3 has 15 residues. V was clipped by 0 bases and J by 1 base, with 9 bases between them. The germline V gene has CDR1 LGHDT and CDR2 YNNKEL (reference sequence). The CDR3 spells CASSQDSYGNTEAFF. CDR3 nucleotides: TGTGCCAGCAGCCAAGATTCGTACGGGAACACTGAAGCTTTCTTT.

This clonotype was found many times. This chain uses TRBV28 with TRBJ1-2; 8 bases match TRBD1. The V segment lost 6 bases and the J segment 8 bases; nucleotides outside the gene matches: 8. This CDR3 comprises 13 residues. Germline assignment: CDR1 MDHEN and CDR2 SYDVKM. The CDR3, as DNA: TGTGCCAGCAGCCCGGACAGGGTGAAGGGCTACACCTTC. This codes for CASSPDRVKGYTF.

Only a few counts were recorded for this clonotype. The junction does not match germline at one end; this may be a read error. V gene TRBV28 combines with J gene TRBJ2-7; D not resolved. The CDR3 has 13 amino acids. Looked up from germline, CDR1 is MDHEN and CDR2 is SYDVKM. CDR3 amino acids: CATESLLFNEQCF. The CDR3 bases are TGTGCCACCGAATCCCTCCTCTTCAACGAGCAGTGCTTC.

This clonotype was counted ten times or more. This chain joins TRBV7-8 and TRBJ2-7, with D possibly TRBD1 on 8 matching bases. Per the germline V gene, CDR1 is SGHVS and CDR2 is FQNEAQ. The CDR3 contains 16 residues. The germline V and J ends were trimmed by 7 bases and 6 bases, with 25 bases remaining between them. CDR3 sequence (DNA): TGTGCCAGCACCTCAGCCAGCGGGGCAGGGGGCGGCGAGCAGTACTTC. Translating gives CASTSASGAGGGEQYF.

This clonotype was found many times. The V and J genes are TRBV11-2 and TRBJ2-2; D gene unclear. The germline V gene encodes CDR1 SGHAT and CDR2 FQNNGV. Trimming pared 1 base from V and 6 bases from J, leaving 3 bases between. The CDR3 consists of 12 residues. The DNA of the CDR3 is TGTGCCAGCAGCTTAGTGGCCGGGGAGCTGTTTTTT. As protein: CASSLVAGELFF. Full variable domain (rest looked up from reference TRBV11-2 and TRBJ2-2): EAGVAQSPRYKIIEKRQSVAFWCNPISGHATLYWYQQILGQGPKLLIQFQNNGVVDDSQLPKDRFSAERLKGVDSTLKIQPAKLEDSAVYLCASSLVAGELFFGEGSRLTVL.

This chain connects TRBV27 to TRBJ1-5; D not certain. CDR1 is MNHEY, CDR2 SMNVEV, per germline (reference sequence). V was shortened by 5 bases and J by 5 bases, with 10 bases between the two germline ends. This CDR3 has 13 residues. The CDR3 bases are TGTGCCAGCAGTCGAGCCGCTGATCAGCCCCAGCATTTT. Protein: CASSRAADQPQHF.

Ten or more counts support this clonotype. The chain couples TRBV15 to TRBJ2-1, with TRBD2 as a possible D gene (5 bases). The length of the CDR3 is 15 residues. V was cut by 7 bases and J by 4 bases, with 17 bases left in between. Germline loops: CDR1 LNHNV, CDR2 YYDKDF (reference sequence). CDR3 nucleotide sequence: TGTGCCACCACCCCACCCAACGGGGATTACAATGAGCAGTTCTTC. Amino acids: CATTPPNGDYNEQFF.

This clonotype was observed at least ten times. CDR3 nucleotide sequence: TGTGCCAGCAGTCAACCGACAGAACCCGCAGAGACAAACACTGAAGCTTTCTTT. Translation gives CASSQPTEPAETNTEAFF. The chain couples TRBV6-1 to TRBJ1-1, with a possible D match to TRBD1 (5 bases). Germline V gene data show CDR1 as MNHNS and CDR2 as SASEGT. Trimming stripped 5 bases from V and 2 bases from J, with 24 bases between. The CDR3 length is 18 residues.

The sample holds many counts of this clonotype. The rearrangement links TRBV20-1 to TRBJ2-7, with D possibly TRBD2 on 7 matching bases. The CDR3 length is 18 residues. V was cut by 0 bases and J by 4 bases, with 25 bases left in between. CDR1 and CDR2 (germline): DFQATT, SNEGSKA (reference sequence). As DNA, the CDR3 is TGCAGTGCTAGAGAGGTCCGGGGGCGCTGGGGGAGGGATTACGAGCAGTACTTC. Protein: CSAREVRGRWGRDYEQYF.

This clonotype was observed many times. The CDR3 nucleotides are TGTGCCAGCTCACCATCCGCTACGTACGAGCAGTACTTC. Protein: CASSPSATYEQYF. This chain joins TRBV18 and TRBJ2-7; unclear D gene. CDR1 is KGHSH, CDR2 LQKENI, per germline. Trimming pared 2 bases from V and 4 bases from J, leaving 9 bases between. The CDR3 runs 13 residues.

The gene calls are TRBV29-1 and TRBJ2-7; TRBD1 or TRBD2 may be the D gene (5 bases each). This CDR3 spans 12 amino acids. Looked up from germline, CDR1 is SQVTM and CDR2 is ANQGSEA. V shed 0 bases and J shed 5 bases, with 8 bases lying between them. The CDR3 sequence: CSVEEGRDEQYF. For the CDR3, the DNA is TGCAGCGTTGAAGAGGGGCGGGACGAGCAGTACTTC.

This clonotype was counted at least ten times. V and J are TRBV5-6 and TRBJ2-1; 9 bases line up with TRBD2. The CDR3 has 16 residues. The V gene end was trimmed by 3 bases and the J gene end by 6 bases; junction bases not matched to a gene: 10. Germline V lookup: CDR1 SGHDT, CDR2 YYEEEE. CDR3 nucleotides: TGTGCCAGCAGCTCGACTAGCGGACTCTTATTCAATGAGCAGTTCTTC. This codes for CASSSTSGLLFNEQFF.

The sample holds many counts of this clonotype. A read error may produce the germline difference seen at one junction end. This chain links TRBV12-3 or TRBV12-4 with TRBJ2-3; D unresolved. The CDR3 is 10 residues long. For the CDR3, the DNA is TGTGCCAGCAATGCAGATAGGCAGTATTTT. Its protein is CASNADRQYF.

This clonotype was detected many times. This chain uses TRBV12-3 or TRBV12-4 with TRBJ2-7, with D perhaps assigned TRBD1 or TRBD2 (5 bases each). Trimming removed 5 bases at V and 3 bases at J, with 11 bases between. CDR3 length equals 13 residues. The CDR3 protein is CASSALRGYEQYF. The CDR3 DNA reads TGTGCCAGCAGTGCCCTGAGGGGCTACGAGCAGTACTTC.

This clonotype was recorded many times. The gene calls are TRBV3-1 and TRBJ1-1; tentative D call: TRBD1 (5 bases). CDR1 is LGHDT, CDR2 YNNKEL, per germline (reference sequence). The CDR3 covers 15 residues. V dropped 5 bases and J dropped 5 bases, with 18 bases sitting between them. The CDR3 DNA reads as TGTGCCAGCAGCGGCGGGGCCCGGGGAGCTACTGAAGCTTTCTTT. Its protein is CASSGGARGATEAFF.

The count of this clonotype is one. The conserved final phenylalanine or tryptophan is absent from the CDR3, which likely points to a read error. This CDR3 is CASTLAGGGVQYL. CDR3 bases: TGTGCCAGCACTTTGGCGGGAGGCGGGGTGCAGTACCTC. V and J are TRBV6-5 and TRBJ2-7, with 8 bases lining up with TRBD2. CDR3 length: 13 residues. Germline CDR1 reads MNHEY; CDR2 reads SVGAGI. V lost 7 bases to trimming and J lost 9 bases; unmatched junction nucleotides: 11.

A few counts support this clonotype. The gene calls are TRBV7-3 and TRBJ2-5; 8 bases fit TRBD1. CDR3 length equals 15 residues. CDR1 is SGHTA and CDR2 is FQGTGA in the germline V gene. Germline trimming cut 4 bases from V and 4 bases from J; bases unmatched to any gene: 8. CDR3 in amino acids: CASSSTGVFGETQYF. CDR3 sequence (DNA): TGTGCCAGCAGCTCGACAGGGGTGTTCGGAGAGACCCAGTACTTC. The full variable domain, in which reference TRBV7-3 and TRBJ2-5 provide the parts outside the CDR3, is GAGVSQTPSNKVTEKGKYVELRCDPISGHTALYWYRQSLGQGPEFLIYFQGTGAADDSGLPNDRFFAVRPEGSVSTLKIQRTERGDSAVYLCASSSTGVFGETQYFGPGTRLLVL.

The table lists this clonotype with many counts. The chain joins TRBV2 to TRBJ2-7; D remains unclear. From germline, CDR1 is SNHLY and CDR2 FYNNEI. V was cut by 4 bases and J by 7 bases, with 11 bases left in between. The CDR3 length is 12 residues. The CDR3 sequence: CASSAGPSEQYF. The CDR3 bases are TGTGCCAGCAGTGCGGGCCCCTCAGAGCAGTACTTC.

This clonotype was observed at least ten times. The V gene is TRBV28, the J gene TRBJ1-5; 7 nucleotides agree with TRBD1. This CDR3 contains 15 residues. Germline CDR1 and CDR2: MDHEN and SYDVKM. J lost 4 bases, V lost 3 bases, and 6 bases had no gene match. The CDR3 DNA reads TGTGCCAGCAGTTTTCACAGGGGTGTGAATCAGCCCCAGCATTTT. Amino acid sequence: CASSFHRGVNQPQHF.

The table lists this clonotype with a few counts. This chain connects TRBV27 to TRBJ2-7, with D perhaps TRBD1 (7 bases). From germline, CDR1 is MNHEY and CDR2 SMNVEV (reference sequence). The ends were cut back, 7 bases at V and 3 bases at J, with 16 bases in the middle. The CDR3 has 14 amino acids. The CDR3 sequence is CASTSQGGYYEQYF. The CDR3 nucleotides read TGTGCCAGCACCTCCCAGGGGGGATACTACGAGCAGTACTTC.

In its sample, this clonotype was seen a few times. The chain has TRBV5-6 and TRBJ1-2; no definite D call. This CDR3 contains 17 residues. Germline loops: CDR1 SGHDT, CDR2 YYEEEE. V lost 4 bases, J lost 8 bases, and 27 bases lay in between. CDR3 coding DNA: TGTGCCAGCAGCGATACCGGCGGGGTCCTCAAGTTTGGGGGCTACACCTTC. It codes for CASSDTGGVLKFGGYTF.